The 14 T cell receptor beta chains below come from one sample, sequenced in a study of blood T cell repertoires in COVID-19. Some clones are missing from TCRdb's copy, which holds only in-frame ones; the method was immunoSEQ multiplex PCR. Of fewer than 350,000 clones listed, roughly 91% are singletons. The source material was PBMCs or T cells enriched from blood (not recorded which). Receptors were obtained from a middle-aged woman with acute COVID-19.

The chain has TRBV5-6 and TRBJ1-1; D is possibly TRBD1 (5 bases). Germline V lookup: CDR1 SGHDT, CDR2 YYEEEE. The CDR3 contains 14 residues. Trimming shortened V by 0 bases and J by 11 bases, and 17 bases separated the two germline ends. CDR3 loop: CASSLAGKVKVAFF. The CDR3 DNA sequence: TGTGCCAGCAGCTTGGCAGGGAAAGTTAAAGTGGCTTTCTTT. Looking up the rest from reference TRBV5-6 and TRBJ1-1 gives the full variable domain: DAGVTQSPTHLIKTRGQQVTLRCSPKSGHDTVSWYQQALGQGPQFIFQYYEEEERQRGNFPDRFSGHQFPNYSSELNVNALLLGDSALYLCASSLAGKVKVAFFGQGTRLTVV.

This clone was seen just once. V gene TRBV19 combines with J gene TRBJ1-2; TRBD1 aligns across 8 bases. CDR3 size: 13 residues. Trimming cost V 3 bases and J 6 bases; bases outside gene matches: 3. Germline V gene lookup returns CDR1 LNHDA and CDR2 SQIVND (reference sequence). CDR3 residues: CASSIQGANGYTF. DNA for the CDR3: TGTGCCAGTAGTATTCAGGGGGCTAATGGCTACACCTTC.

This clone was seen a few times. The rearrangement joins TRBV18 to TRBJ1-3, with D possibly matching TRBD1 (5 bases). CDR1 KGHSH and CDR2 LQKENI come from the germline V gene. V was pared by 2 bases and J by 1 base, with 12 bases between. This CDR3 region has 16 residues. The CDR3 spells CASSPVTGDSGNTIYF. In DNA form, the CDR3 reads TGTGCCAGCTCACCAGTCACAGGAGATTCTGGAAACACCATATATTTT.

The V gene is TRBV18, the J gene TRBJ1-5, with 11 bases lining up with TRBD1. Trimming cost V 4 bases and J 7 bases; bases outside gene matches: 3. Germline CDR1 is KGHSH and CDR2 is LQKENI. The CDR3 contains 14 residues. The CDR3: CASSRTGGQQPQHF. Here the CDR3 DNA reads TGTGCCAGCTCACGGACAGGGGGCCAACAGCCCCAGCATTTT.

This chain joins TRBV12-5 and TRBJ2-7; TRBD2 aligns across 10 bases. The CDR3 is 17 amino acids. Germline lookup yields CDR1 LGHNT and CDR2 FRNRAP. Trimming removed 5 bases from V and 6 bases from J; junction bases left unmatched: 16. CDR3 sequence (DNA): TGTGCTAGTGGTCCGGGCATCGGACTAGCGGTATCATTCGAGCAGTACTTC. Translating it yields CASGPGIGLAVSFEQYF.

The V and J genes are TRBV14 and TRBJ2-5; TRBD2 is a possible D gene (5 bases). The CDR3 is 15 amino acids. V was cut by 0 bases and J by 3 bases, with 11 bases left in between. Germline V gives CDR1 SGHDN, CDR2 FVKESK. CDR3 sequence (DNA): TGTGCCAGCAGCCAAGAAGGACTCAAAAAAGAGACCCAGTACTTC. It specifies CASSQEGLKKETQYF.

This clone occurred a few times. The genes are TRBV11-2 and TRBJ1-1; no clear D gene. Germline V gives CDR1 SGHAT, CDR2 FQNNGV. This CDR3 is 11 amino acids long. V gave up 5 bases and J gave up 4 bases, with 5 bases separating them. The CDR3 spells CASSHSTEAFF. CDR3 DNA sequence: TGTGCCAGCAGCCACAGCACTGAAGCTTTCTTT.

The chain combines TRBV19 with TRBJ1-1; D is ambiguous. The length of the CDR3 is 14 residues. The germline V gene encodes CDR1 LNHDA and CDR2 SQIVND (reference sequence). The V and J ends lost 9 bases and 3 bases respectively, with 17 bases between them. The CDR3 bases are TGTGCCAGCTCTAGTCGTGTCAGCGACACTGAAGCTTTCTTT. Translating gives CASSSRVSDTEAFF.

This chain links TRBV2 with TRBJ2-5; D gene uncertain. V gave up 5 bases and J gave up 2 bases, with 6 bases separating them. This CDR3 region has 12 residues. Germline assignment: CDR1 SNHLY and CDR2 FYNNEI. CDR3 sequence: CASSFGQETQYF. The CDR3 bases are TGTGCCAGCAGTTTCGGTCAAGAGACCCAGTACTTC. Together with reference TRBV2 and TRBJ2-5, the CDR3 gives the full variable domain: EPEVTQTPSHQVTQMGQEVILRCVPISNHLYFYWYRQILGQKVEFLVSFYNNEISEKSEIFDDQFSVERPDGSNFTLKIRSTKLEDSAMYFCASSFGQETQYFGPGTRLLVL.

This chain joins TRBV4-1 and TRBJ2-1; D possibly corresponds to TRBD2 (7 bases). The V end lost 0 bases, the J end lost 8 bases, and 17 bases lay between the germline ends. The CDR3 spans 16 residues. Germline loops: CDR1 MGHRA, CDR2 YSYEKL. This chain's CDR3 is CASSQERGAAGDEQFF. The CDR3 DNA sequence: TGCGCCAGCAGCCAAGAACGGGGGGCCGCGGGGGATGAGCAGTTCTTC.

The rearrangement links TRBV10-3 to TRBJ1-6; D gene unclear. V lost 0 bases, J lost 10 bases, and 10 bases lay in between. The CDR3 contains 14 residues. Looked up from germline, CDR1 is ENHRY and CDR2 is SYGVKD. The CDR3 loop reads CAISESGAGSPLHF. Here the CDR3 DNA reads TGTGCCATCAGTGAGTCCGGAGCGGGGTCACCCCTCCACTTT.

V and J are TRBV13 and TRBJ2-4; the D gene is possibly TRBD2 (5 bases). Germline V lookup: CDR1 PRHDT, CDR2 FYEKMQ (reference sequence). V lost 6 bases and J 1 base, leaving 10 bases between the germline ends. The CDR3 runs 14 residues. The CDR3 loop is CASRSRVAKNIQYF. CDR3 in DNA: TGTGCCAGCAGATCGAGGGTGGCCAAAAACATTCAGTACTTC.

The chain joins TRBV9 to TRBJ1-2; 8 bases map to TRBD1. CDR1 and CDR2 (germline): SGDLS, YYNGEE. The CDR3 is 19 residues long. V was pared by 0 bases and J by 2 bases, with 15 bases of the junction left unmatched. The CDR3 sequence is CASSVDPVRGQGANYGYTF. As DNA, the CDR3 is TGTGCCAGCAGCGTAGACCCCGTTCGGGGTCAGGGGGCAAACTATGGCTACACCTTC.

This rearrangement joins TRBV6-5 to TRBJ1-3; D is unresolved. The length of the CDR3 is 12 residues. The germline V gene encodes CDR1 MNHEY and CDR2 SVGAGI. V was pared by 3 bases and J by 4 bases, with 4 bases between. The CDR3 region is CASSYGGNTIYF. Written as DNA, the CDR3 is TGTGCCAGCAGTTATGGCGGAAACACCATATATTTT.